This TCR beta chain was obtained from a study of blood T cell repertoires in COVID-19 (TCRdb year 2020). For the wider study: The collaborator samples originated in the United States, Italy and Spain and spanned the acute and convalescent phases of COVID-19. Samples were obtained from the ongoing ImmuneRACE study (first 160 participants) and from over 1,000 subjects provided by 6 global collaborators. The sample metadata nearly always contained a de-identified subject ID, COVID-19 status, age in years and sex. The repertoires were released in a freely available public database meant as a resource for research on the immune response to SARS-CoV-2. Subjects who had been exposed to COVID-19, were actively infected with it, or had recovered from it provided the deeply sampled blood TCRbeta repertoires that made up the dataset. HLA class I and class II types, where available, came from metadata supplied by the sample provider rather than from assay-based typing. The prospective study material was composed of cDNA or gDNA derived from T cells, B-cell-depleted T cells, or PBMCs.

The immunoSEQ Assay, a bias-controlled multiplex PCR, was used to amplify TCRbeta CDR3 regions from genomic DNA. The published analysis was carried out like this. The number of nucleated cells in each sample was estimated from the amplification of reference gene primers within the assay. Sequence reads were collapsed and filtered to measure the absolute abundance of every unique TCRbeta CDR3 rearrangement. Productive Simpson clonality was computed per sample as the square root of Simpson's diversity index over productive rearrangements. TCRdb's version of the immuneACCESS table is confined to in-frame rearrangements and falls short of the full clone set. An unresolved V gene accounts for under half of the shortfall where checked; the remainder is of unknown origin. Clone size and V and J calls were adopted from that table, with D and trimming inferred from the DNA. This sample gives 150,000 to 200,000 clones in total; about 88% of them show up just once. The top ten hold roughly 8.9% of the sample.

V was cut back by 0 bases and J by 0 bases, leaving a gap of 12 bases between them. CDR1 and CDR2, per the germline V gene, are WSHSY and SAAADI. The CDR3 holds 17 amino acids from the cysteine to the phenylalanine. The read is trimmed to its CDR3 DNA, 51 bases read in frame from base 1. Beyond this particular receptor, the publication reports: Clinical and demographic metadata were provided uncurated, with the amount varying by source and participant.

Enrolling through a virtual design, the prospective study's participants ranged in age from about 18 to 89 years and lived across about two dozen United States geographic areas. Cohort assignment in the prospective study relied on participant-reported clinical history from a screening survey and a study questionnaire. ImmuneRACE Cohort 3 recovered participants were defined by two consecutive negative NP/OP PCR tests, healthcare professional clearance, or symptom resolution. Each participant in the prospective study had whole blood, serum and a nasopharyngeal or oropharyngeal swab collected by mobile phlebotomists. Prospective study participants could optionally give additional blood draws and questionnaires over a 2-month period. Prospective study blood samples were shipped either frozen or at room temperature before DNA extraction. In regard to this clone: It lacks a known antigen. Base qualities are not provided; no much larger clone lies one nucleotide away.

The sequenced material came from PBMCs or T cells enriched from blood (not recorded which). The chain couples TRBV10-2 to TRBJ2-1; TRBD2 could be the D gene, as 5 bases match. The receptor was isolated from a woman younger than 30 who had recovered from COVID-19. The CDR3 region has the sequence CASSESRGHSSYNEQFF. The DNA reads as follows: TGCGCCAGCAGTGAGTCTCGAGGGCACAGCTCCTACAATGAGCAGTTCTTC.